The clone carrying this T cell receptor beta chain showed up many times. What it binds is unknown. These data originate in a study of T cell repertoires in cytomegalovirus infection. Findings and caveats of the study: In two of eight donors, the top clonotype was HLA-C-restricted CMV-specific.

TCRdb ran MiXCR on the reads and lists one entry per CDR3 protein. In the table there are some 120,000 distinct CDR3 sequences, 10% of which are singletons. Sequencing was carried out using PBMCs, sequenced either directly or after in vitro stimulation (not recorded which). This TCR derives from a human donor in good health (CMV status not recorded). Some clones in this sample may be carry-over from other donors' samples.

CDR3 residues: CASSYILRDGGNYGYTF. As DNA, the CDR3 is TGTGCCAGCAGCTATATTCTCCGGGACGGCGGTAACTATGGCTACACCTTC. This rearrangement joins TRBV7-2 to TRBJ1-2, with D possibly matching TRBD1 (5 bases). This CDR3 comprises 17 residues. Germline V lookup: CDR1 SGHTA, CDR2 FQGNSA. V was cut by 4 bases and J by 1 base, with 19 bases left in between.